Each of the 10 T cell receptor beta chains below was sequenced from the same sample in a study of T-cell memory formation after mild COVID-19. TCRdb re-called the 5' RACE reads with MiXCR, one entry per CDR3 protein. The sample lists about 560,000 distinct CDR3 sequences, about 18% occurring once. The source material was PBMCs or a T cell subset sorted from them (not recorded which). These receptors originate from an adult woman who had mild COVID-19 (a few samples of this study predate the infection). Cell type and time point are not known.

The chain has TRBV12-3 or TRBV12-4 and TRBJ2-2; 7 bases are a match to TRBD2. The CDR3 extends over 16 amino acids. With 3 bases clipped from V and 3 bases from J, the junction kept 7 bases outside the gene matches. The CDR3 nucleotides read TGTGCCAGCAGTTTTAAGCGGGGCCAGGACACCGGGGAGCTGTTTTTT. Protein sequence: CASSFKRGQDTGELFF.

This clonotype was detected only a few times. The CDR3 nucleotides are TGTGCCAGCAGTGAAGCGGGACTTACCTACGAGCAGTACTTC. Translating it yields CASSEAGLTYEQYF. V and J are TRBV6-1 and TRBJ2-7, with D possibly being TRBD2 (6 bases). V lost 0 bases, J lost 2 bases, and 8 bases lay in between. Germline V gene sequence: CDR1 MNHNS, CDR2 SASEGT. This CDR3 comprises 14 residues.

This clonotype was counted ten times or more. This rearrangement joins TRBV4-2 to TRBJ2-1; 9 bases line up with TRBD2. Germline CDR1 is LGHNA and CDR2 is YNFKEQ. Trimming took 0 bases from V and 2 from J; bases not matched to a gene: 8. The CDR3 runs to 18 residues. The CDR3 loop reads CASSQERLRGGTYNEQFF. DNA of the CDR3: TGTGCCAGCAGCCAAGAACGGCTGCGGGGGGGCACCTACAATGAGCAGTTCTTC.

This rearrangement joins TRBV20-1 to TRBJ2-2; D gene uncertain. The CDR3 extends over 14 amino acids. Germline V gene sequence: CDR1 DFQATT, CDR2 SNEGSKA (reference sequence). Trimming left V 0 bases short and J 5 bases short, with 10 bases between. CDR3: CSARDLGETGELFF. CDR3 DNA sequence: TGCAGTGCTAGAGATCTGGGCGAAACCGGGGAGCTGTTTTTT.

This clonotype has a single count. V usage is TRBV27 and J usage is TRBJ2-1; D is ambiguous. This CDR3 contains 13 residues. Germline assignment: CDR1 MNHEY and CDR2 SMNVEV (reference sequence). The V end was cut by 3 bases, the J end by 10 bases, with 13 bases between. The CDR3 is CASSFLSSYEQFF. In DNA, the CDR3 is TGTGCCAGCAGTTTTCTTAGCTCCTACGAGCAGTTCTTC.

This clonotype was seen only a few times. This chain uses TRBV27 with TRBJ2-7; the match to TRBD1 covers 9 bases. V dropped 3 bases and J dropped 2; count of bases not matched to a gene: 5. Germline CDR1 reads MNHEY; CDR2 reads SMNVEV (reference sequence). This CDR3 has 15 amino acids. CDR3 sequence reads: CASSFRDRDPYEQYF. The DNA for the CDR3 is TGTGCCAGCAGTTTCCGGGACAGGGACCCCTACGAGCAGTACTTC.

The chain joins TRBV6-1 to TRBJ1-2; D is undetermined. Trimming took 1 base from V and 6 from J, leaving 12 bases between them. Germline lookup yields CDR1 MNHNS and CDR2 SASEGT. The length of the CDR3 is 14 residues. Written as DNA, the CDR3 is TGTGCCAGCAGTGAAGACGACGGATGGGATGGCTACACCTTC. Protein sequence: CASSEDDGWDGYTF.

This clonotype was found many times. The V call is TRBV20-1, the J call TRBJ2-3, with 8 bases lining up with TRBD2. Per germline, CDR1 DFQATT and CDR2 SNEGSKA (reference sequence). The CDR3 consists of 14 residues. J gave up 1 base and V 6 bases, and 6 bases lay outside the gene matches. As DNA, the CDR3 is TGCAGTGCCAACGCGGGGGGTCGCACAGATACGCAGTATTTT. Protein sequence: CSANAGGRTDTQYF.

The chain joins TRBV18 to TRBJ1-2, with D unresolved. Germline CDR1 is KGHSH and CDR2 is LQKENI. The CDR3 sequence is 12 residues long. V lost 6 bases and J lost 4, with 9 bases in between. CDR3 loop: CASSADLYGYTF. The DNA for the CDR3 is TGTGCCAGCTCCGCGGACCTCTATGGCTACACCTTC.

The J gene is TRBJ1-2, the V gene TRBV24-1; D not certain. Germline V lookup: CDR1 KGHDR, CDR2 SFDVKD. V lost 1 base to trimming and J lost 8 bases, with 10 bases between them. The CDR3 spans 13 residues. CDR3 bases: TGTGCCACCAGTGATTTCCCGGGTAGGGGCTACACCTTC. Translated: CATSDFPGRGYTF.